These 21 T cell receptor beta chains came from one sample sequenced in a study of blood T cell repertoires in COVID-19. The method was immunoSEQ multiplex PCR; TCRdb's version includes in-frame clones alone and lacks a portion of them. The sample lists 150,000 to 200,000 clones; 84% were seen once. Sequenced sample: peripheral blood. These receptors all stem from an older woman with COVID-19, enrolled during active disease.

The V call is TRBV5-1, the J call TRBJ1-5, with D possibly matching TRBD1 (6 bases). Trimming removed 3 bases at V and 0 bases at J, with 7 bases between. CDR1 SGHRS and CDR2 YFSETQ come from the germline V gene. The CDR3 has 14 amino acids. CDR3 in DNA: TGCGCCAGCAGCTCAGGGGATAGCAATCAGCCCCAGCATTTT. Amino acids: CASSSGDSNQPQHF.

The CDR3 loop is CASSLEQGAPYEQYF. For the CDR3, the DNA is TGTGCCAGCAGCTTAGAACAGGGGGCACCTTACGAGCAGTACTTC. The chain couples TRBV11-2 to TRBJ2-7; TRBD1 aligns across 9 bases. The CDR3 contains 15 residues. CDR1 is SGHAT, CDR2 FQNNGV, per germline. After removal of 0 bases from V and 4 bases from J, the junction contained 4 bases not matched to a gene.

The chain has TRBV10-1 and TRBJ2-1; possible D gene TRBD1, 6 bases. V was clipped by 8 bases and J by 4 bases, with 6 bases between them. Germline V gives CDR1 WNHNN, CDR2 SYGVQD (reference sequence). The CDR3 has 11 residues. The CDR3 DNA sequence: TGCGCCAGCGGACAGTACAATGAGCAGTTCTTC. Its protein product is CASGQYNEQFF.

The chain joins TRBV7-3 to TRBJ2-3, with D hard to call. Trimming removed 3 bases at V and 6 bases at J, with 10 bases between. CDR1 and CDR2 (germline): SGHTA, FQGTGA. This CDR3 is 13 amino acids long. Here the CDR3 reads CASSLGQLDTQYF. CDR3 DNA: TGTGCCAGCAGCTTGGGCCAGTTGGATACGCAGTATTTT. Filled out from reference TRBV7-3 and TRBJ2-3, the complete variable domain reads GAGVSQTPSNKVTEKGKYVELRCDPISGHTALYWYRQSLGQGPEFLIYFQGTGAADDSGLPNDRFFAVRPEGSVSTLKIQRTERGDSAVYLCASSLGQLDTQYFGPGTRLTVL.

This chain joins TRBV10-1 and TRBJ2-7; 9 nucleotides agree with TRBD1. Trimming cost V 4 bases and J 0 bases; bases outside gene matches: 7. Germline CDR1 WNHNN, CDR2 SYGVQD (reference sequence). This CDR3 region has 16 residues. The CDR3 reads CASSVNRDRASYEQYF. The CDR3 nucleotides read TGCGCCAGCAGTGTTAACCGGGACAGGGCCTCCTACGAGCAGTACTTC.

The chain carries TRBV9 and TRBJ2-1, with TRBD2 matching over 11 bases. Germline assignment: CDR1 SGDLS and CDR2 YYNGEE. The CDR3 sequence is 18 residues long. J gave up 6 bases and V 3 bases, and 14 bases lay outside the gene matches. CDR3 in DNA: TGTGCCAGCAGCGCACGATTAGCGGGAGGGTCGGGGGGCAATGAGCAGTTCTTC. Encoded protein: CASSARLAGGSGGNEQFF.

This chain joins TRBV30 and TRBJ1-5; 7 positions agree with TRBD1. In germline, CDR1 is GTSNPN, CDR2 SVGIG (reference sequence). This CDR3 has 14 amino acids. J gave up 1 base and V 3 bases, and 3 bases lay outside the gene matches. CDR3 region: CAWSAGGSNQPQHF. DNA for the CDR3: TGTGCCTGGAGCGCAGGGGGAAGCAATCAGCCCCAGCATTTT.

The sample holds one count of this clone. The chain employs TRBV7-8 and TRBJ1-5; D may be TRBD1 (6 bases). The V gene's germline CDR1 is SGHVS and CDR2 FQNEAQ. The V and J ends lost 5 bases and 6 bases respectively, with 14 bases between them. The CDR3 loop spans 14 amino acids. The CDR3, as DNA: TGTGCCAGCAGCATTAGACAGGTCGGTCAGCCCCAGCATTTT. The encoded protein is CASSIRQVGQPQHF.

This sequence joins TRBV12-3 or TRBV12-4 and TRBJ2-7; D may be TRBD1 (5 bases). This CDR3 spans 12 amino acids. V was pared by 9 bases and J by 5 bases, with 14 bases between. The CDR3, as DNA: TGTGCCAGTAAGGGGATGTTGGACGAGCAGTACTTC. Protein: CASKGMLDEQYF.

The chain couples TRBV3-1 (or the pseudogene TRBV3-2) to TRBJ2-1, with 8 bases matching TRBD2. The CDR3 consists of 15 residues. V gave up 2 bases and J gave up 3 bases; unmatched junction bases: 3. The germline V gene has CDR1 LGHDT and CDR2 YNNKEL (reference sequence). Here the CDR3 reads CASSQRGGNYNEQFF. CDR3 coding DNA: TGTGCCAGCAGCCAACGCGGGGGGAACTACAATGAGCAGTTCTTC.

This chain's CDR3 is CASSAYLAGDTQYF. The DNA of the CDR3 is TGTGCCAGCAGCGCATACTTAGCGGGAGATACGCAGTATTTT. The chain combines TRBV9 with TRBJ2-3, with TRBD2 matching over 7 bases. Trimming cost V 3 bases and J 5 bases; bases outside gene matches: 6. This CDR3 is built from 14 residues. Germline V gene sequence: CDR1 SGDLS, CDR2 YYNGEE. Full variable domain (missing parts from reference TRBV9 and TRBJ2-3): DSGVTQTPKHLITATGQRVTLRCSPRSGDLSVYWYQQSLDQGLQFLIQYYNGEERAKGNILERFSAQQFPDLHSELNLSSLELGDSALYFCASSAYLAGDTQYFGPGTRLTVL.

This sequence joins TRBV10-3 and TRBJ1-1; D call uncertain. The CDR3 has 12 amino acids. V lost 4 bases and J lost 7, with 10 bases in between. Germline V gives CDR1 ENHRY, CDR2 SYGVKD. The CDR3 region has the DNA TGTGCCATCAGTGTGAACAGCCATGAAGCTTTCTTT. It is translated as CAISVNSHEAFF.

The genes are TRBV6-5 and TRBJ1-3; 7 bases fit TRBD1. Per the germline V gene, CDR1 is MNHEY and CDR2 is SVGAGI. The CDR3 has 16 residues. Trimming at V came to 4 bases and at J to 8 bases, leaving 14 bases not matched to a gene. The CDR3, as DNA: TGTGCCAGCAGTTCACCTACCGGAACAGGGGAATACACCATATATTTT. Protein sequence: CASSSPTGTGEYTIYF.

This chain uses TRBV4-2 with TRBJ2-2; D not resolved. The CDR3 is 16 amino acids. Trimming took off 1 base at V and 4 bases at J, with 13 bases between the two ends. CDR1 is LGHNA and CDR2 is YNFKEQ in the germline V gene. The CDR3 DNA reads TGTGCCAGCAGCCAAGTACGTGGTAGCTCCACCGGGGAGCTGTTTTTT. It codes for CASSQVRGSSTGELFF.

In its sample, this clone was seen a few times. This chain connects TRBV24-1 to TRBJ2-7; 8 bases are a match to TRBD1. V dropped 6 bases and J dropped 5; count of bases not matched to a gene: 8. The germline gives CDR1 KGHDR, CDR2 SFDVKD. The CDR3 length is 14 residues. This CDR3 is CATSPSGTGDEQYF. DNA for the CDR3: TGTGCCACCAGTCCCTCGGGGACAGGAGACGAGCAGTACTTC.

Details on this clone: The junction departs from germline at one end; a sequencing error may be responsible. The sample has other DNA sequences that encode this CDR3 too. The DNA of the CDR3 is TGTGCCAGTAGTGAACGGCAGGGCCTCCTCTATGGCTACACCTTC. Translation: CASSERQGLLYGYTF. This chain links TRBV2 with TRBJ1-2; perhaps TRBD1 as D (5 bases). This CDR3 comprises 15 residues. Germline V CDR1 and CDR2: SNHLY, FYNNEI.

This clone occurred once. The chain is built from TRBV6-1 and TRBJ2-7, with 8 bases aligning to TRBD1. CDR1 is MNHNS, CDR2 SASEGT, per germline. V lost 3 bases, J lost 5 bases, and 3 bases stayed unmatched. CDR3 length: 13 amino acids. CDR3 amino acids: CASSDRGLNEQYV. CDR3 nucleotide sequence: TGTGCCAGCAGTGACAGGGGGCTCAACGAGCAGTACGTC.

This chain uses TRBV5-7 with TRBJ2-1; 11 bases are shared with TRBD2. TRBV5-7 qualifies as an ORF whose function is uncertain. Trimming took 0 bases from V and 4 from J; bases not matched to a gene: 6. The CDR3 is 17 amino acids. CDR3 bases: TGTGCCAGCAGCTTGGTTCTAGCGGGGGGATTGTACAATGAGCAGTTCTTC. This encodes CASSLVLAGGLYNEQFF.

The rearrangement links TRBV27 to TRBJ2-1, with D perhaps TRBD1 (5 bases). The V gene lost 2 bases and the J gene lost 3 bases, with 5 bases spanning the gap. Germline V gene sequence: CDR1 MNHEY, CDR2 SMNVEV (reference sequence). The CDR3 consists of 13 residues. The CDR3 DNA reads TGTGCCAGCAGTTTACAGGGCTACAATGAGCAGTTCTTC. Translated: CASSLQGYNEQFF.

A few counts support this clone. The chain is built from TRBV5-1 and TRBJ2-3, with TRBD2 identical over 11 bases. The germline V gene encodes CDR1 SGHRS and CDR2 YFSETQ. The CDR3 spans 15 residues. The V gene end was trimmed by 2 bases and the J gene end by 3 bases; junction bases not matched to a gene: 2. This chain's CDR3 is CASSFVAGGTDTQYF. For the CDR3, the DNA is TGCGCCAGCAGCTTTGTAGCGGGAGGGACAGATACGCAGTATTTT. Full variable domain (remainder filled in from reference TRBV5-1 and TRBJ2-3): KAGVTQTPRYLIKTRGQQVTLSCSPISGHRSVSWYQQTPGQGLQFLFEYFSETQRNKGNFPGRFSGRQFSNSRSEMNVSTLELGDSALYLCASSFVAGGTDTQYFGPGTRLTVL.

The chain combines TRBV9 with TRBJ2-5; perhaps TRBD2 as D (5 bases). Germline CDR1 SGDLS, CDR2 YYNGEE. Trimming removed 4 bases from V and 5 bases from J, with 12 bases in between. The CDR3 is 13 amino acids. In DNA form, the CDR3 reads TGTGCCAGCAGCAGAGATTCGGGGGAGACCCAGTACTTC. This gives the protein CASSRDSGETQYF.